This T cell receptor (beta chain) was sequenced in a study of cytomegalovirus exposure and HLA in healthy donors. Germline V gene data show CDR1 as MNHNS and CDR2 as SASEGT. The length of the CDR3 is 13 residues. Trimming took off 3 bases at V and 9 bases at J, with 12 bases between the two ends. 60 Vbeta and 13 Jbeta primers were used in PCR. Here immunoSEQ multiplex PCR was the method, and the copy in TCRdb shows in-frame clones only, minus some. The sample shows 60,000 to 65,000 clones, and about 3.6% sits with its ten largest clones. The genes are TRBV6-1 and TRBJ1-5, with no clear D. The TCR was taken from a woman aged 18-29 years in good health and CMV-seronegative. The specimen was PBMCs. The CDR3 spells CASSDLPGSPQHF. The CDR3 DNA reads TGTGCCAGCAGTGACCTGCCGGGTTCGCCCCAGCATTTT.